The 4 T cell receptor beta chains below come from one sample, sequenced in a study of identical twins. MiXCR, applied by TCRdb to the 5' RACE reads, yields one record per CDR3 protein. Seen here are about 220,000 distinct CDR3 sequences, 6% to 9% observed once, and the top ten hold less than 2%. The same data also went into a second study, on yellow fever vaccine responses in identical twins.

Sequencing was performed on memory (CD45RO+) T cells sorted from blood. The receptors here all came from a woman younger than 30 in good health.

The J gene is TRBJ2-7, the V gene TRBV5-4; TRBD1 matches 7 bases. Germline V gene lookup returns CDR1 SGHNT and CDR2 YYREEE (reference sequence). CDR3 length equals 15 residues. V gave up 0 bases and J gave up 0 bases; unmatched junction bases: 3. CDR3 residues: CASSLERTGSYEQYF. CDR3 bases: TGTGCCAGCAGCTTGGAGCGGACAGGCTCCTACGAGCAGTACTTC.

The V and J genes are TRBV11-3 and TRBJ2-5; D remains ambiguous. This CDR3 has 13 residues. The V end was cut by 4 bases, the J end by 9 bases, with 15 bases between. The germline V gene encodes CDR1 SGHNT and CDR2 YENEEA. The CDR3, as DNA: TGTGCCAGCAGCTCGACTCCTGTAGGGTCCCAGTACTTC. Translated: CASSSTPVGSQYF.

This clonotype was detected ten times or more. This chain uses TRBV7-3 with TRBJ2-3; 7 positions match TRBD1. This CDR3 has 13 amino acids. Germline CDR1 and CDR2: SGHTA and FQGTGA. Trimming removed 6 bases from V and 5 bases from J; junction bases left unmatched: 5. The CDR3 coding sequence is TGTGCCAGCAGGACGACAGGGAGAGATACGCAGTATTTT. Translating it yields CASRTTGRDTQYF.

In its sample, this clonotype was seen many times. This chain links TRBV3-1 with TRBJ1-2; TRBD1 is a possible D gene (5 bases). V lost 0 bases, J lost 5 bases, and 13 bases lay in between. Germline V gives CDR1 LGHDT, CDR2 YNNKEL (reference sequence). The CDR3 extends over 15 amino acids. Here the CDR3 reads CASSQDLGAQYGYTF. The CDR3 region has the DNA TGTGCCAGCAGCCAAGATCTTGGGGCTCAGTATGGCTACACCTTC.